The 18 T cell receptor beta chains below all came from one sample that was sequenced in a study of shared clonotypes between healthy human individuals. Naive-designated CD8 cells lacked CD45RO, were positively enriched for CCR7, and omitted terminally differentiated effector memory CD45RA+ cells. Only in-frame clones appear in the TCRdb table, and some are missing; sequencing was by immunoSEQ multiplex PCR. The sample has more than 550,000 clones; 92% are singletons. The sample taken for sequencing was naive CD8+ T cells sorted from blood. Receptor source: a man aged 25 to 40 in good health.

As regards this clone: Within the sample, other DNA sequences also encode this same CDR3. The chain has TRBV7-9 and TRBJ2-1; TRBD2 is a possible D gene (5 bases). V lost 3 bases, J lost 0 bases, and 6 bases lay in between. The CDR3 covers 14 residues. CDR1 is SEHNR, CDR2 FQNEAQ, per germline (reference sequence). The CDR3 DNA reads TGTGCCAGCAGCTTCGGAGGCTCCTACAATGAGCAGTTCTTC. Its translation: CASSFGGSYNEQFF.

This clone has a single count. This chain links TRBV4-3 with TRBJ2-1; 8 nucleotides align to TRBD2. V was clipped by 0 bases and J by 3 bases; unmatched bases: 7. The CDR3 has 17 residues. Germline V lookup: CDR1 LGHNA, CDR2 YSLEER. CDR3 DNA sequence: TGCGCCAGCAGCCAAGATCTTTCCAGCGGGAGCTACAATGAGCAGTTCTTC. Encoded protein: CASSQDLSSGSYNEQFF.

The chain employs TRBV21-1 and TRBJ2-3. TRBV21-1 is classified as a pseudogene. The CDR3 runs to 13 residues. CDR3 protein: CARSAVRTDTQYF. DNA for the CDR3: TGTGCCAGGTCAGCAGTCCGCACAGATACGCAGTATTTT.

The gene calls are TRBV7-6 and TRBJ2-3; D could derive from TRBD1 or TRBD2 (7 bases each). V was pared by 3 bases and J by 1 base, with 11 bases between. The length of the CDR3 is 15 residues. Germline CDR1 and CDR2: SGHVS and FNYEAQ. In DNA form, the CDR3 reads TGTGCCAGCAGCTTCGCAGGGGGGGGCACAGATACGCAGTATTTT. This codes for CASSFAGGGTDTQYF.

The chain carries TRBV28 and TRBJ2-3; tentative D call: TRBD2 (6 bases). V gave up 3 bases and J gave up 5 bases, with 24 bases separating them. Germline V gene sequence: CDR1 MDHEN, CDR2 SYDVKM. The CDR3 spans 18 residues. The CDR3 reads CASSFSPLQAPEGDTQYF. CDR3 nucleotides: TGTGCCAGCAGTTTTAGCCCCTTACAGGCCCCGGAGGGAGATACGCAGTATTTT.

This clone was recorded only once. V and J are TRBV2 and TRBJ2-3; D uncertain. The CDR3 runs to 13 residues. Per the germline V gene, CDR1 is SNHLY and CDR2 is FYNNEI. V was cut by 8 bases and J by 0 bases, with 9 bases left in between. The CDR3 loop is CASPPGSTDTQYF. CDR3 nucleotides: TGTGCCAGCCCTCCCGGCAGCACAGATACGCAGTATTTT.

This chain connects TRBV11-1 to TRBJ2-7, with D tentatively TRBD2 (6 bases). V was trimmed by 3 bases and J by 6 bases, leaving 12 bases between them. The length of the CDR3 is 13 residues. Germline V gene sequence: CDR1 SGHAT, CDR2 FQDESV (reference sequence). The CDR3 nucleotides are TGTGCCAGCAGCTTTGATGCGGGACGCGAGCAGTACTTC. This sequence encodes CASSFDAGREQYF.

V usage is TRBV4-1 and J usage is TRBJ2-1, with 11 bases aligning to TRBD2. The CDR3 is 17 amino acids. V shed 4 bases and J 3 bases; nucleotides not matched to a gene: 8. Germline CDR1 reads MGHRA; CDR2 reads YSYEKL. This chain's CDR3 is CASSPPLGTSGYNEQFF. The CDR3 DNA reads as TGCGCCAGCAGCCCCCCCCTAGGGACTAGCGGCTACAATGAGCAGTTCTTC.

V is TRBV2 and J is TRBJ2-6; tentative D call: TRBD1 (6 bases). CDR3 length: 18 residues. Trimming left V 5 bases short and J 0 bases short, with 17 bases between. Germline lookup yields CDR1 SNHLY and CDR2 FYNNEI. In DNA form, the CDR3 reads TGTGCCAGCAGTCGGTCCGGGACACCTTTCTCTGGGGCCAACGTCCTGACTTTC. Amino acids: CASSRSGTPFSGANVLTF.

The chain has TRBV10-3 and TRBJ2-1, with 9 positions matching TRBD1. V gave up 10 bases and J gave up 5 bases; unmatched junction bases: 9. The CDR3 extends over 14 amino acids. Per germline, CDR1 ENHRY and CDR2 SYGVKD. The CDR3, as DNA: TGTGCCACAGGGACAGGGAACCCAAACAATGAGCAGTTCTTC. Translated, it gives CATGTGNPNNEQFF.

The chain has TRBV10-3 and TRBJ2-1, with D maybe TRBD1 (5 bases). In germline, CDR1 is ENHRY, CDR2 SYGVKD. The V gene lost 4 bases and the J gene lost 6 bases, with 10 bases spanning the gap. The CDR3 loop spans 13 amino acids. The CDR3 region is CAISGWGGNEQFF. In DNA, the CDR3 is TGTGCCATCAGTGGCTGGGGCGGCAATGAGCAGTTCTTC.

This clone was counted a single time. The gene calls are TRBV19 and TRBJ2-3; TRBD2 matches at 10 bases. The V segment lost 1 base and the J segment 6 bases; nucleotides outside the gene matches: 13. The CDR3 consists of 18 residues. The germline V gene has CDR1 LNHDA and CDR2 SQIVND (reference sequence). CDR3 in DNA: TGTGCCAGTAGTATAGTCGAAATCCTAGCGGGAGTCCCCGATACGCAGTATTTT. Protein: CASSIVEILAGVPDTQYF.

V and J are TRBV19 and TRBJ2-7, with a tentative D call TRBD2 (5 bases). The CDR3 is made up of 15 amino acids. V lost 3 bases and J 2 bases, leaving 14 bases between the germline ends. CDR1 and CDR2 (germline): LNHDA, SQIVND (reference sequence). CDR3 nucleotides: TGTGCCAGTAGTATCGGTGGGAGTACCCCCTACGAGCAGTACTTC. Encoded protein: CASSIGGSTPYEQYF. The entire variable domain, with the rest obtained from reference TRBV19 and TRBJ2-7, is as follows: DGGITQSPKYLFRKEGQNVTLSCEQNLNHDAMYWYRQDPGQGLRLIYYSQIVNDFQKGDIAEGYSVSREKKESFPLTVTSAQKNPTAFYLCASSIGGSTPYEQYFGPGTRLTVT.

The chain carries TRBV5-5 and TRBJ1-5, with a tentative D call TRBD1 (6 bases). The CDR3 has 16 residues. With 1 base removed from V and 4 bases from J, the gap between germline ends came to 15 bases. Germline values: CDR1 SGHKS, CDR2 YYEKEE (reference sequence). CDR3 nucleotide sequence: TGTGCCAGCAGCTTGTTGCAGGGGATATTTAATCAGCCCCAGCATTTT. Its protein product is CASSLLQGIFNQPQHF.

The rearrangement links TRBV25-1 to TRBJ2-2; TRBD1 matches at 7 bases. CDR1 is MGHDK, CDR2 SYGVNS, per germline. V was clipped by 4 bases and J by 5 bases; unmatched bases: 7. The CDR3 consists of 15 residues. CDR3 DNA sequence: TGTGCCAGCAGTGCTTGGACAGGCCTAACCGGGGAGCTGTTTTTT. Amino acid sequence: CASSAWTGLTGELFF. The complete variable domain, with remaining parts taken from reference TRBV25-1 and TRBJ2-2, reads EADIYQTPRYLVIGTGKKITLECSQTMGHDKMYWYQQDPGMELHLIHYSYGVNSTEKGDLSSESTVSRIRTEHFPLTLESARPSHTSQYLCASSAWTGLTGELFFGEGSRLTVL.

J is TRBJ2-5 and V is TRBV7-9, with no clear D. The CDR3 covers 11 residues. Germline V gene lookup returns CDR1 SEHNR and CDR2 FQNEAQ (reference sequence). V was trimmed by 8 bases and J by 7 bases, leaving 11 bases between them. This chain's CDR3 is CASRSRWTQYF. The DNA of the CDR3 is TGTGCCAGCCGGAGTCGATGGACCCAGTACTTC.

The chain couples TRBV7-2 to TRBJ2-7, with TRBD1 as a possible D gene (5 bases). The CDR3 length is 13 residues. Germline CDR1 SGHTA, CDR2 FQGNSA. Trimming shortened V by 6 bases and J by 4 bases, and 13 bases separated the two germline ends. The CDR3 region is CASRLVGEYEQYF. The DNA for the CDR3 is TGTGCCAGCAGGCTGGTAGGGGAATACGAGCAGTACTTC.

The V call is TRBV27, the J call TRBJ2-1, with D perhaps matching TRBD2 (6 bases). CDR1 and CDR2 (germline): MNHEY, SMNVEV (reference sequence). Trimming shortened V by 2 bases and J by 2 bases, and 10 bases separated the two germline ends. This CDR3 spans 15 amino acids. The CDR3 loop is CASSLTSPPYNEQFF. The CDR3, as DNA: TGTGCCAGCAGTTTAACTAGCCCCCCCTACAATGAGCAGTTCTTC.